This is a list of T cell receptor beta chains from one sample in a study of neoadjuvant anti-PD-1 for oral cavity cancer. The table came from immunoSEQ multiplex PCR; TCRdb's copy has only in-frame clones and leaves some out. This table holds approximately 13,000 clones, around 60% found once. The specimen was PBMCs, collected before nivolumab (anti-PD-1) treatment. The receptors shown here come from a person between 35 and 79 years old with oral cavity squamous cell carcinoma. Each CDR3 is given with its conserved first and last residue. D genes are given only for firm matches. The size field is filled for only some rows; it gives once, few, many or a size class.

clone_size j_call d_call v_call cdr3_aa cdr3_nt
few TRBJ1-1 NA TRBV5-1 CASSLAPRAVGVTEAFF TGCGCCAGCAGCTTGGCTCCCAGGGCGGTCGGGGTCACTGAAGCTTTCTTT
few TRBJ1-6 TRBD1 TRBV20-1 CSALRGQVLLF TGCAGTGCTCTCCGCGGACAGGTCCTCCTCTTT
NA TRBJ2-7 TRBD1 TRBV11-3 CASSLARGQGEQYF TGTGCCAGCAGCTTAGCCAGGGGGCAAGGCGAGCAGTACTTC
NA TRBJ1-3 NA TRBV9 CASSITGDIQGNTIYF TGTGCCAGCAGCATCACCGGTGACATTCAAGGAAACACCATATATTTT
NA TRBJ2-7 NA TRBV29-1 CSVLTGTYEQYF TGCAGCGTCCTTACAGGGACATACGAGCAGTACTTC
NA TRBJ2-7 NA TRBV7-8 CASRGSSYEQYF TGTGCCAGCAGGGGCAGCTCCTACGAGCAGTACTTC
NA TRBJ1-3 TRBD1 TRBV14 CASNRDSSGNTIYF TGTGCCAGCAACCGGGACAGCTCTGGAAACACCATATATTTT
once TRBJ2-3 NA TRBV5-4 CASSLEADTQYF TGTGCCAGCAGCTTAGAAGCAGATACGCAGTATTTT
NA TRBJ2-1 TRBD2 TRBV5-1 CASSLEAGLGGYNEQFF TGCGCCAGCAGCTTGGAAGCGGGGCTGGGGGGGTACAATGAGCAGTTCTTC
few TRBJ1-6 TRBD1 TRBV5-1 CASSPGQHNSPLHF TGCGCCAGCAGCCCGGGACAGCATAATTCACCCCTCCACTTT
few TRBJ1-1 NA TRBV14 CASSRRGGVRTEAFF TGTGCCAGCAGCCGACGTGGCGGGGTTAGGACTGAAGCTTTCTTT
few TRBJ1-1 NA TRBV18 CASSSSRLNTEAFF TGTGCCAGCTCATCTTCCAGACTAAACACTGAAGCTTTCTTT
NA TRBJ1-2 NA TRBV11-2 CASSLERATNYGYTF TGTGCCAGCAGCTTAGAGAGGGCCACTAACTATGGCTACACCTTC
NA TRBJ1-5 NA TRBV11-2 CASSSQASNQPQHF TGTGCCAGCAGCTCACAGGCTAGCAATCAGCCCCAGCATTTT
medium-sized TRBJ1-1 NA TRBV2 CASSESTGTLNTEAFF TGTGCCAGCAGTGAAAGCACCGGGACACTGAACACTGAAGCTTTCTTT
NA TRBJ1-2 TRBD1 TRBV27 CASSLTGGADGYTF TGTGCCAGCAGTTTAACAGGGGGCGCGGATGGCTACACCTTC
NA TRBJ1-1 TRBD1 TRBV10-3 CAIRDRGNTEAFF TGTGCCATCAGGGACAGGGGGAACACTGAAGCTTTCTTT
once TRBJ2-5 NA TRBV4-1 CASSQVLYSRETQYF TGCGCCAGCAGCCAAGTTCTGTATAGCCGAGAGACCCAGTACTTC
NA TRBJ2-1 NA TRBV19 CATSSGKGGRNEQFF TGTGCCACCTCATCGGGGAAGGGAGGAAGGAATGAGCAGTTCTTC
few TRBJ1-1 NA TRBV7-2 CASSLAGGEAFF TGTGCCAGCAGCTTAGCGGGGGGTGAAGCTTTCTTT
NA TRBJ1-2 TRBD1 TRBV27 CASSPSGTDNANYGYTF TGTGCCAGCAGTCCCTCCGGGACAGATAATGCTAACTATGGCTACACCTTC
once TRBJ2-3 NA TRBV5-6 CASSLNRRGDTQYF TGTGCCAGCAGCTTGAATAGGAGGGGAGATACGCAGTATTTT
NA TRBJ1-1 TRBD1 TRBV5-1 CASSQGAGDTEAFF TGCGCCAGCAGCCAGGGGGCAGGGGACACTGAAGCTTTCTTT
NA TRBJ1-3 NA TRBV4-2 CASSQSRVAANTIYF TGTGCCAGCAGCCAATCCCGCGTCGCCGCTAACACCATATATTTT
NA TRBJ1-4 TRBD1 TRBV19 CASSRTGDRERKLFF TGTGCCAGTAGTAGAACCGGGGACAGGGAGCGAAAACTGTTTTTT
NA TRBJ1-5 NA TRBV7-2 CASSFPSLQPQHF TGTGCCAGCAGCTTTCCTTCTTTGCAGCCCCAGCATTTT
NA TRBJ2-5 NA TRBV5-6 CASSLVMTGETQYF TGTGCCAGCAGCTTGGTAATGACAGGAGAGACCCAGTACTTC
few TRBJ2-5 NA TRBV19 CASSPGGLETQYF TGTGCCAGTAGTCCAGGCGGATTAGAGACCCAGTACTTC
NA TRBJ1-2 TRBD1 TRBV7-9 CASSSLQGGNYGYTF TGTGCCAGCAGCTCGCTACAGGGGGGCAACTATGGCTACACCTTC
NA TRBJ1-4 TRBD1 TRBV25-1 CASSSRGAWTGDEKLFF TGTGCCAGCAGCTCGCGGGGGGCTTGGACAGGGGATGAAAAACTGTTTTTT
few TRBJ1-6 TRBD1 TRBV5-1 CASSSYRTGAPLHF TGCGCCAGCTCGAGCTATAGGACAGGCGCACCCCTCCACTTT
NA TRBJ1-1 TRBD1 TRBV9 CASSPSTGKENTEAFF TGTGCCAGCAGCCCTTCGACAGGGAAGGAAAACACTGAAGCTTTCTTT
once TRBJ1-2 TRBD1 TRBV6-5 CASSRTGAGYTF TGTGCCAGCAGCAGGACAGGGGCCGGCTACACCTTC
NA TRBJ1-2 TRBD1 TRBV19 CASKKGYRDRGFSGYTF TGTGCCAGTAAGAAGGGGTACCGGGACAGGGGATTTAGTGGCTACACCTTC
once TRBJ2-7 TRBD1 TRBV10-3 CAISASPGQGSYEQYF TGTGCCATCAGTGCCTCTCCGGGACAGGGCTCCTACGAGCAGTACTTC
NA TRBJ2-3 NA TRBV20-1 CSAGVTDTQYF TGCAGTGCCGGGGTCACAGATACGCAGTATTTT
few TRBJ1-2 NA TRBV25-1 CASSEGLRGYTF TGTGCCAGCAGTGAAGGTCTGCGGGGCTACACCTTC
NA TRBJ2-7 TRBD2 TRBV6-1 CASRAGANYEQYF TGTGCCAGCAGAGCGGGGGCAAACTACGAGCAGTACTTC
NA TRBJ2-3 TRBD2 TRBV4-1 CASSQDGRGEDTQYF TGCGCCAGCAGCCAAGATGGGCGGGGGGAAGATACGCAGTATTTT
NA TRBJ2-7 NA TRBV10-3 CAIRTVTYEQYF TGTGCCATCAGGACAGTTACCTACGAGCAGTACTTC
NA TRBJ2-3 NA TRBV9 CASSVVAASTDTQYF TGTGCCAGCAGCGTAGTAGCGGCTAGCACAGATACGCAGTATTTT
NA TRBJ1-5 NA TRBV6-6 CASRTKTWSNQPQHF TGTGCCAGCAGAACAAAAACCTGGAGCAATCAGCCCCAGCATTTT
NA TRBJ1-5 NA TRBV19 CASSAGLLSSQPQHF TGTGCCAGTAGTGCAGGATTGTTGTCCAGTCAGCCCCAGCATTTT
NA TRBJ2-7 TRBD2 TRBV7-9 CASSSSGSYEQYF TGTGCCAGCAGCTCTAGCGGCTCCTACGAGCAGTACTTC
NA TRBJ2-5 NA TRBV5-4 CASSSPRLTETQYF TGTGCCAGCAGCTCCCCTCGTTTAACGGAGACCCAGTACTTC
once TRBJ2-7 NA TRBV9 CASSVGWTSYEQYF TGTGCCAGCAGCGTAGGATGGACCTCCTACGAGCAGTACTTC
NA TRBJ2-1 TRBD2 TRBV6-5 CASSPGGSYNEQFF TGTGCCAGCAGTCCCGGGGGGAGCTACAATGAGCAGTTCTTC
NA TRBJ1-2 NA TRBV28 CASSLMIGYGYTF TGTGCCAGCAGTTTAATGATAGGCTATGGCTACACCTTC
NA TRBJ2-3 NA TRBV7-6 CASSLLSRASTDTQYF TGTGCCAGCAGCCTATTATCTAGGGCTAGCACAGATACGCAGTATTTT
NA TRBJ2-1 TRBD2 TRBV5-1 CASSFGTSGDNEQFF TGCGCCAGCAGCTTCGGGACTAGCGGGGACAATGAGCAGTTCTTC
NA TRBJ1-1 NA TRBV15 CATSRGRERNTEAFF TGTGCCACCAGCAGAGGCAGGGAAAGGAACACTGAAGCTTTCTTT
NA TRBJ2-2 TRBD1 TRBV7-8 CASSSGQGGTGELFF TGTGCCAGCAGCTCGGGACAGGGGGGGACCGGGGAGCTGTTTTTT
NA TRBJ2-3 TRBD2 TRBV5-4 CASSSRLTSGGARADTQYF TGTGCCAGCAGCTCCCGATTGACTAGCGGGGGGGCCCGGGCAGATACGCAGTATTTT
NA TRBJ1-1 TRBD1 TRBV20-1 CSKDRDTEAFF TGCAGTAAGGACAGGGACACTGAAGCTTTCTTT
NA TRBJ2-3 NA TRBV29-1 CSVEGGATDTQYF TGCAGCGTGGAAGGCGGGGCAACAGATACGCAGTATTTT
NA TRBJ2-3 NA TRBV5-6 CASSLLTGQQYF TGTGCCAGCAGCCTCCTGACAGGACAACAGTATTTT
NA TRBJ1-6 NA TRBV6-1 CASSKGAPRDSPLHF TGTGCCAGCAGCAAAGGGGCTCCACGGGATTCACCCCTCCACTTT
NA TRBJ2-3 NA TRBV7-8 CASSRPREDTQYF TGTGCCAGCAGCCGACCACGGGAAGATACGCAGTATTTT
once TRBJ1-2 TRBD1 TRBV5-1 CASSSGTAQNYGYTF TGCGCCAGCAGCTCGGGGACAGCACAAAACTATGGCTACACCTTC